Sequencing of this T cell receptor beta chain was carried out in a study of T cells in localized non-small cell lung cancer. General study findings and limits: Turning up in adjacent lung were a median about 56 of the top 100 tumor clones. A raised T cell density in blood coincided with lengthier overall survival.

The data were produced by immunoSEQ multiplex PCR, yet TCRdb's version contains in-frame clones alone and is incomplete. The sample comprises over 30,000 clones, around 73% of which are singletons, and 35% to 45% rests with the top ten. To note about this clone: Its antigen remains unidentified.

The germline gives CDR1 MDHEN, CDR2 SYDVKM. Between the trimmed V and J ends, which lost 7 bases and 7 bases, there was a span of 13 bases. CDR3 length: 12 amino acids. The origin of this receptor is a male donor aged 60 or older with stage II squamous cell lung carcinoma. The material sequenced was peripheral blood, taken before any cancer treatment. The rearrangement uses TRBV28 and TRBJ1-2; tentatively, D is TRBD1 (5 bases). CDR3: CASNSGPLGYTF. DNA for the CDR3: TGTGCCAGCAATTCAGGGCCCCTTGGCTACACCTTC.